The clone carrying this T cell receptor (beta chain) came up a few times. The target antigen is unknown. The sample originates from a study of T-cell memory formation after mild COVID-19. Study details: Each donor largely had its own TCR clusters. Study findings and constraints: Clones which contracted sat mainly in CM and EM if CD4+, and in EMRA if CD8+. Second-wave clones peaking on day 37 lacked confirmed SARS-CoV-2 specificity.

cDNA libraries for TCR alpha and TCR beta, carrying sample barcodes and UMIs, came from 5'RACE with constant-segment primers. One entry per CDR3 protein, called by TCRdb with MiXCR from the 5' RACE reads. This table holds 350,000 or so distinct CDR3 sequences, approximately 22% found once. The CDR3 spans 14 residues. V lost 4 bases and J lost 8; bases outside the gene matches: 8. Germline V lookup: CDR1 SGHRS, CDR2 YFSETQ. Sequencing input: PBMCs or a T cell subset sorted from them (not recorded which). The sequence was obtained from a man between 18 and 29 years old who had mild COVID-19 (a few samples of this study predate the infection). Cell type and time point are not known. The chain is built from TRBV5-1 and TRBJ1-2; 10 bases fit TRBD1. The CDR3 protein is CASSPEGTGEGYTF. In nucleotides, the CDR3 is TGCGCCAGCAGCCCGGAAGGGACAGGGGAAGGCTACACCTTC.